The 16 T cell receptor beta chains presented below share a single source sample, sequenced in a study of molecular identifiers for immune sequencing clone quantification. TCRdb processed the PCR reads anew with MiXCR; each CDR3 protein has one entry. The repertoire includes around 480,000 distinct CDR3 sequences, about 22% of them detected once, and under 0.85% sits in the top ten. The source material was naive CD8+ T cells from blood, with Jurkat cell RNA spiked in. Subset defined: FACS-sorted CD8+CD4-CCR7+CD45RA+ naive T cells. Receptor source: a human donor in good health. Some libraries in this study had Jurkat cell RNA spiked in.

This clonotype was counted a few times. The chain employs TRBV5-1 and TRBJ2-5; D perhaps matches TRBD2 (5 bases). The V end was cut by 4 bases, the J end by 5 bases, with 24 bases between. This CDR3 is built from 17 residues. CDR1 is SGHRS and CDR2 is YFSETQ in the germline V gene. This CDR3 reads CASSSWAGPLSGETQYF. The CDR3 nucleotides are TGCGCCAGCAGCAGCTGGGCGGGTCCTCTTTCTGGGGAGACCCAGTACTTC.

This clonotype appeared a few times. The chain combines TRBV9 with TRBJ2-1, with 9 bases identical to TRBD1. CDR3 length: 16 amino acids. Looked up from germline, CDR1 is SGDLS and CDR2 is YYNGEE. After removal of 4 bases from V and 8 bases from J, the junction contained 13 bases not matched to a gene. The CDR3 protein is CASSPSWTGVDDEQFF. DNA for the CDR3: TGTGCCAGCAGCCCGTCGTGGACAGGGGTCGACGATGAGCAGTTCTTC.

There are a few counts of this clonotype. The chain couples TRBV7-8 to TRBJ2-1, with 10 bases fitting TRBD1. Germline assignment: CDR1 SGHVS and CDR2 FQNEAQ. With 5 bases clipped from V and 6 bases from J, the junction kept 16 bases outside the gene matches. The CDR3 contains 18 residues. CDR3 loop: CASSPGTGVSILRNEQFF. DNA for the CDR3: TGTGCCAGCAGCCCAGGGACAGGGGTCTCCATCCTACGCAATGAGCAGTTCTTC.

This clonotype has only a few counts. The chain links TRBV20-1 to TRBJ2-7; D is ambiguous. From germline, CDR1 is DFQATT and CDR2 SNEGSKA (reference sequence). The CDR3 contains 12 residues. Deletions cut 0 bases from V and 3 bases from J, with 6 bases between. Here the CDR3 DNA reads TGCAGTGCTAGAGATTTTGACTACGAGCAGTACTTC. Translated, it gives CSARDFDYEQYF.

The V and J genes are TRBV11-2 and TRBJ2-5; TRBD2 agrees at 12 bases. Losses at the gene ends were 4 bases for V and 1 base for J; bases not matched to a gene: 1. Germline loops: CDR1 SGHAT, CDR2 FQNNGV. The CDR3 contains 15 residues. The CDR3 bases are TGTGCCAGCAGCTCTAGCGGGGGGGGCCAAGAGACCCAGTACTTC. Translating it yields CASSSSGGGQETQYF.

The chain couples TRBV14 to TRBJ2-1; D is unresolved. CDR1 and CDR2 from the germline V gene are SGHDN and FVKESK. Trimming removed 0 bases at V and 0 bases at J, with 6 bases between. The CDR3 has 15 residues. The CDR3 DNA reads TGTGCCAGCAGCCAAGATAAAAGCTCCTACAATGAGCAGTTCTTC. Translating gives CASSQDKSSYNEQFF. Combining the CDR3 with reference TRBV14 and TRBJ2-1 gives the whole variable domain EAGVTQFPSHSVIEKGQTVTLRCDPISGHDNLYWYRRVMGKEIKFLLHFVKESKQDESGMPNNRFLAERTGGTYSTLKVQPAELEDSGVYFCASSQDKSSYNEQFFGPGTRLTVL.

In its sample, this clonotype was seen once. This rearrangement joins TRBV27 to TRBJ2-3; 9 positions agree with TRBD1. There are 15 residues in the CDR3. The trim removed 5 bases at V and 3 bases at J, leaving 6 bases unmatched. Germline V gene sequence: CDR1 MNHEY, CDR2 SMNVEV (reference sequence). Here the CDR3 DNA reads TGTGCCAGCAGTCACGACAGGGGGGGTACAGATACGCAGTATTTT. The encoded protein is CASSHDRGGTDTQYF.

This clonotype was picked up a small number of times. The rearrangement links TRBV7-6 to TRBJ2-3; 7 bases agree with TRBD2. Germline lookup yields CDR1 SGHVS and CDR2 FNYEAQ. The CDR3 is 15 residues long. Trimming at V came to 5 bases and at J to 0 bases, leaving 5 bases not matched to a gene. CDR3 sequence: CASSRTSESTDTQYF. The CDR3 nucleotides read TGTGCCAGCAGCCGGACTAGTGAGAGCACAGATACGCAGTATTTT.

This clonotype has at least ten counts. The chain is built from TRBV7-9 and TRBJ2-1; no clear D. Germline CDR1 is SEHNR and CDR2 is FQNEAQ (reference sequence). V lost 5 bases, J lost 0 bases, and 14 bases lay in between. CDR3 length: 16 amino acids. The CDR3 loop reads CASSPRSTVSYNEQFF. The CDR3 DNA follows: TGTGCCAGCAGCCCTAGGTCGACGGTCTCCTACAATGAGCAGTTCTTC.

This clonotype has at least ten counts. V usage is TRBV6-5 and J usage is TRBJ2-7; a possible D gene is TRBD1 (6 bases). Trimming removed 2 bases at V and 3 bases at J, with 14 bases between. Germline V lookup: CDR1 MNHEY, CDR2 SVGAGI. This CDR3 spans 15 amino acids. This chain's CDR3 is CASSYGIAGDYEQYF. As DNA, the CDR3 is TGTGCCAGCAGTTACGGTATTGCAGGGGACTACGAGCAGTACTTC.

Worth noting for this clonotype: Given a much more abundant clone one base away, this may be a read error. This chain's CDR3 is CASSNGQGGSNQPRHF. CDR3 in DNA: TGTGCCAGCAGCAATGGACAGGGAGGCAGCAATCAGCCCCGGCATTTT. The rearrangement uses TRBV7-9 and TRBJ1-5, with TRBD1 identical over 8 bases. Looked up from germline, CDR1 is SEHNR and CDR2 is FQNEAQ (reference sequence). CDR3 length equals 16 residues.

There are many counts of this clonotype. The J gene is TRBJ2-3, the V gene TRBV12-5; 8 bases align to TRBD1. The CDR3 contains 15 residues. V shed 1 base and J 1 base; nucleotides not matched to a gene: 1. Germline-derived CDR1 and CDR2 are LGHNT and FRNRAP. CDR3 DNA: TGTGCTAGTGGTTTGGCGACAGGGGGCACAGATACGCAGTATTTT. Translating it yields CASGLATGGTDTQYF. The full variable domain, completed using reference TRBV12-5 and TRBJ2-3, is DARVTQTPRHKVTEMGQEVTMRCQPILGHNTVFWYRQTMMQGLELLAYFRNRAPLDDSGMPKDRFSAEMPDATLATLKIQPSEPRDSAVYFCASGLATGGTDTQYFGPGTRLTVL.

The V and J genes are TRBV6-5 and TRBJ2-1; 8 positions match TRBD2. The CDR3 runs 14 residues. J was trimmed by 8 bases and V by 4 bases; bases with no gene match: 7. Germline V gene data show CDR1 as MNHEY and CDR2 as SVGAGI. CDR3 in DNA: TGTGCCAGCAGTTCGGAAAGCGGGAGACATGAGCAGTTCTTC. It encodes CASSSESGRHEQFF.

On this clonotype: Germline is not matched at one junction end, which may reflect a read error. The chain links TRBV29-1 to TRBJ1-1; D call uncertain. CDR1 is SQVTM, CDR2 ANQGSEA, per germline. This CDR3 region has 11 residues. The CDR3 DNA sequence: TGCAGCTTTGACATGATGACTGAAGCTTTCTTT. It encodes CSFDMMTEAFF.

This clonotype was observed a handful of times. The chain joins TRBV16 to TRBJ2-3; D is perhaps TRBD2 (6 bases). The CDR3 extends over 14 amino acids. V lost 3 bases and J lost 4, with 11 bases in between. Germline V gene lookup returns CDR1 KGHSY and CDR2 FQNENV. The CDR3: CASSHTSRPDTQYF. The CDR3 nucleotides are TGTGCCAGCAGCCATACTAGCCGCCCAGATACGCAGTATTTT.

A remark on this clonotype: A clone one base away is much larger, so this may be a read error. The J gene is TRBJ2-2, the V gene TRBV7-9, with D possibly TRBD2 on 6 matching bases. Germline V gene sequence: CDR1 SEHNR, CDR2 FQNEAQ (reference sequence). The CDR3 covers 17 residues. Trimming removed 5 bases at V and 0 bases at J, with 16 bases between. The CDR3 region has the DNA TGTGCCAGCAGCCTCGGGACTCGAGACCCGAACACCGGGGAGCTGTTTTTT. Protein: CASSLGTRDPNTGELFF.